This TCR beta chain was sequenced for a study of CD8 T cells in Susac syndrome (dated by TCRdb to about 2019). For context, the study as a whole: Of the Susac syndrome patients who were sequenced, roughly 8 were in clinical remission while roughly 6 had clinically active disease. The study compared CD8+ T cell repertoire clonality among roughly 12 healthy donors, roughly 14 Susac syndrome patients and roughly 15 multiple sclerosis patients. The study used repertoire sequencing to test whether antigen drove CD8+ T cell activation and differentiation in Susac syndrome. At the time of blood withdrawal, Susac syndrome patients were either therapy-naive, taking corticosteroids (with some also receiving IVIg), or on IVIg alone.

The CDR3 runs 15 amino acids, cysteine and phenylalanine included. Just the 45-base CDR3 DNA is kept, in frame starting at base 1. From a lookup of the germline V gene (reference sequence), CDR1 and CDR2 are LGHDT and YNNKEL. The junction shows trimming of 0 bases on V and 3 bases on J, plus 11 bases between the germline ends. A word on this clonotype: It has no known antigen specificity. The sample holds no much larger clone one base away, and base qualities are not on file.

RNA was extracted using the RNeasy kit, and roughly 0.5 to 1 microgram was reverse transcribed with random hexamers. TCR beta CDR3 regions were amplified with the immunoSEQ multiplex PCR assay covering 54 Vbeta and 13 Jbeta segments. To correct PCR amplification bias, a synthetic template baseline was used for both primer optimization and computational correction. Per the source publication's procedure: Reads were annotated to V, D and J genes per IMGT and analyzed with immunoSEQ Analyzer, keeping only productive sequences. Clonality was calculated as one minus the Shannon entropy normalized by log2 of the number of productive unique sequences. For each patient and control, public and private clones were evaluated among the 100 most prevalent clones. Clones were defined as Susac-specific when absent from the healthy and MS cohorts, from about 1,100 published viral clones and from other ImmuneACCESS disease sequences. The raw public reads went through TCRdb reprocessing: fastp at Q25, MiXCR clone calling, in-frame beta chains kept. Every CDR3 protein is listed once, alongside the most common genes and DNA of its rows. The V and J calls follow TCRdb's processing rather than the paper's. In this sample the table shows around 100,000 distinct CDR3 sequences, 95% of which occur a single time. 0.25% to 0.35% of the sample is taken by the ten largest.

Peripheral blood CD8+ and CD4+ T cells from healthy donors, Susac syndrome patients and multiple sclerosis patients were profiled by high-throughput TCR beta sequencing. Recently defined diagnostic criteria for definite or probable disease were met by the Susac syndrome patients. CD8+ TEMRA cells were enriched by FACS, while bulk CD8+ and CD4+ T cells were purified by magnetic negative isolation. Blood was collected in EDTA tubes and processed within 24 hours, with PBMCs isolated through density gradient centrifugation. PBMCs destined for TCR sequencing were cryopreserved in liquid nitrogen and later thawed in a 37 °C water bath. A purity of at least 90% was achieved for sorted or isolated CD4+, CD8+ and CD8+ TEMRA cells. Study-wide findings and limitations: The TCR sequencing and HLA analysis was acknowledged to have included a relatively small number of individuals. In the total CD8+ and CD8+ TEMRA repertoires, approximately 16 and five Susac-specific public clones, respectively, were identified. Clonal expansion was seen in Susac syndrome CD8+ repertoires, peaking in CD8+ TEMRA cells and being greater in clinically active patients than in remitting ones.

The chain is made from TRBV3-1 and TRBJ2-5, with an unclear D gene assignment. The receptor comes from a human donor with Susac syndrome. The sequenced sample was CD8+ T cells from PBMCs. The sequenced DNA: TGTGCCAGCAGCCAAGAGTTCGAGAGAAAAGAGACCCAGTACTTC. This encodes CASSQEFERKETQYF.